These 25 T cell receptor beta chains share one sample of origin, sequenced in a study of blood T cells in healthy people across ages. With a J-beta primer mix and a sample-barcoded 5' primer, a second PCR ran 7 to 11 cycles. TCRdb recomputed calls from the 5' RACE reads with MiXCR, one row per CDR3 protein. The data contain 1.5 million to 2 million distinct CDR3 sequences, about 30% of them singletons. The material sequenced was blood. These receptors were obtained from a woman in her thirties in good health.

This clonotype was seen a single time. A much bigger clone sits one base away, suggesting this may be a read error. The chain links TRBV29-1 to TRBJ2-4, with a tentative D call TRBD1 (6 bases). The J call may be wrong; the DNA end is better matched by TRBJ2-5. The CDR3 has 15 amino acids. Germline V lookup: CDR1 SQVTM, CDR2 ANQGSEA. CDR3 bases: TGCAGCGTTCTTTTCAATGACAGGCTCGCAGAGACCCAGTACTTC. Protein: CSVLFNDRLAETQYF.

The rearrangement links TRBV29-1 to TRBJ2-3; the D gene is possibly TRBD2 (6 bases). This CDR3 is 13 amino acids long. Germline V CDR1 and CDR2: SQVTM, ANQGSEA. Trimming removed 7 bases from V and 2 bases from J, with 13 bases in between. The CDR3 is CSAKGLYTDTQYF. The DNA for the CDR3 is TGCAGCGCCAAGGGACTTTACACAGATACGCAGTATTTT.

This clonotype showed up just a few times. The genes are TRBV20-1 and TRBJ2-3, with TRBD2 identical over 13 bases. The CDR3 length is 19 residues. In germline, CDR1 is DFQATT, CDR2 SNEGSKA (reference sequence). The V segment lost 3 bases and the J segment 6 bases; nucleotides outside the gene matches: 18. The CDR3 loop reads CSASPPLSGLAGVLDTQYF. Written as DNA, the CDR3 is TGCAGTGCTAGTCCCCCCCTTTCTGGACTAGCGGGAGTTTTGGATACGCAGTATTTT.

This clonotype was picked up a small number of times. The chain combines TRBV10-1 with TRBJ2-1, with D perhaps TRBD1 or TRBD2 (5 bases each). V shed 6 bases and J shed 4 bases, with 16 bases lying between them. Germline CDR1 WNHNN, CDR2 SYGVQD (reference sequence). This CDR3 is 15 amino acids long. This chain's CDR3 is CASRAGNGGYNEQFF. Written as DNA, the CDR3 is TGCGCCAGCAGGGCCGGGAATGGGGGTTACAATGAGCAGTTCTTC.

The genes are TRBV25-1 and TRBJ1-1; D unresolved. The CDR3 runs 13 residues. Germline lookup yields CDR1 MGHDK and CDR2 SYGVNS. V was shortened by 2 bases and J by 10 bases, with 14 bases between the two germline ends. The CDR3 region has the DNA TGTGCCAGCAGTGAACCCTCTCGCTGGAGAGCTTTCTTT. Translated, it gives CASSEPSRWRAFF.

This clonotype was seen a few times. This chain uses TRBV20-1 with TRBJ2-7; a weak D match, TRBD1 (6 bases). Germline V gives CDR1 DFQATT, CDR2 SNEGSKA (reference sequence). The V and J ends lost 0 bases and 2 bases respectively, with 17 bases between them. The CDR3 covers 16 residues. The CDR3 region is CSARDLGGNDPYEQYF. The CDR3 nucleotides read TGCAGTGCTAGAGATTTAGGGGGAAACGACCCCTACGAGCAGTACTTC.

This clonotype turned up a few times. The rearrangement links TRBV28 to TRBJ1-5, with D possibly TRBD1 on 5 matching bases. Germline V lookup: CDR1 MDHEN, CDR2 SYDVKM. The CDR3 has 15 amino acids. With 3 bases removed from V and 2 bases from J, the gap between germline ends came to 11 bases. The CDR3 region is CASSFYVRGNQPQHF. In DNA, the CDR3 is TGTGCCAGCAGTTTTTATGTCAGGGGCAATCAGCCCCAGCATTTT. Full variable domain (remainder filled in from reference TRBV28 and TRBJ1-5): DVKVTQSSRYLVKRTGEKVFLECVQDMDHENMFWYRQDPGLGLRLIYFSYDVKMKEKGDIPEGYSVSREKKERFSLILESASTNQTSMYLCASSFYVRGNQPQHFGDGTRLSIL.

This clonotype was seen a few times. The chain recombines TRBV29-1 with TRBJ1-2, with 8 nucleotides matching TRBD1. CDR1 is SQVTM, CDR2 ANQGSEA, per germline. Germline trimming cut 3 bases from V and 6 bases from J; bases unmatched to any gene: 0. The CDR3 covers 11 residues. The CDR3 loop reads CSVEGQDGYTF. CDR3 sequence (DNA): TGCAGCGTTGAGGGACAGGATGGCTACACCTTC.

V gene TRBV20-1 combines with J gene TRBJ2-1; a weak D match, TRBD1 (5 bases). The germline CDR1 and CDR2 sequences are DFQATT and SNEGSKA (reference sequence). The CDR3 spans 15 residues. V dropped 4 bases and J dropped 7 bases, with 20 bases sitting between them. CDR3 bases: TGCAGTGCTACGTCGATAGGGGCCGTCGCGAATGAGCAGTTCTTC. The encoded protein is CSATSIGAVANEQFF.

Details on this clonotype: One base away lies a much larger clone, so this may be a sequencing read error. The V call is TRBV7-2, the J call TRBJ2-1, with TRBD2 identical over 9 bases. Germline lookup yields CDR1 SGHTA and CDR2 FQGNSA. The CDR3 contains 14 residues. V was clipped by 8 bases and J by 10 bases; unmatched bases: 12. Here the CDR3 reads CASGRTSDPYEQFF. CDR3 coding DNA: TGTGCCAGCGGCAGGACTAGCGATCCCTACGAGCAGTTCTTC. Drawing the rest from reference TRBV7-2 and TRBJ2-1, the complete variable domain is GAGVSQSPSNKVTEKGKDVELRCDPISGHTALYWYRQSLGQGLEFLIYFQGNSAPDKSGLPSDRFSAERTGGSVSTLTIQRTQQEDSAVYLCASGRTSDPYEQFFGPGTRLTVL.

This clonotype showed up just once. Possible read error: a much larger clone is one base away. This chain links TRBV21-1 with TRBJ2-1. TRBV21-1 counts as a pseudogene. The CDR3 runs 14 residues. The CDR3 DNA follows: TGTGCCAGCAGCAGAGTACCGTACCCGAATGAGCAGTTCTTC. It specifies CASSRVPYPNEQFF.

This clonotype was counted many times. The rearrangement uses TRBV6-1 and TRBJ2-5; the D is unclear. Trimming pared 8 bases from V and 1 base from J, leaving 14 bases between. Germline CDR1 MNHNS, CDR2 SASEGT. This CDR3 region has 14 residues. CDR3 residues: CASFVWAPQETQYF. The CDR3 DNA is TGTGCCAGCTTCGTCTGGGCGCCCCAAGAGACCCAGTACTTC.

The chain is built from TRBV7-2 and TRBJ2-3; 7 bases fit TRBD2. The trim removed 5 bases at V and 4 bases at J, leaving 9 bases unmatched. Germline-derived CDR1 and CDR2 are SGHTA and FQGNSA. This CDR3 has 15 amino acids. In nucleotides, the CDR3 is TGTGCCAGCAGCCCGGGGGGATTAGCCGCAGATACGCAGTATTTT. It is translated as CASSPGGLAADTQYF.

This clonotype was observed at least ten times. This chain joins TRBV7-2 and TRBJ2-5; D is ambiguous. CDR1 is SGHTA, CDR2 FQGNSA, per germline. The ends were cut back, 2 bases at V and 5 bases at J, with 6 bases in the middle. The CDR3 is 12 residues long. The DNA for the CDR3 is TGTGCCAGCAGCTTAATCCCCGAGACCCAGTACTTC. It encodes CASSLIPETQYF.

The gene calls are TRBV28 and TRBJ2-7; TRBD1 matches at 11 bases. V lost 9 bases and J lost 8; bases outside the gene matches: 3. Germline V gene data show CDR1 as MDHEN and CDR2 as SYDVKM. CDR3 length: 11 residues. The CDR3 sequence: CASRTGGKQYF. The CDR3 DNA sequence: TGTGCCAGTAGGACAGGGGGCAAGCAGTACTTC.

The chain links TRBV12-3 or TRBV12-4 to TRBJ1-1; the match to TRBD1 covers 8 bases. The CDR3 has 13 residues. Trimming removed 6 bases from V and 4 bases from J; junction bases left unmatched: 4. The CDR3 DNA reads TGTGCCAGCAGCATCACAGGGGGCACTGAAGCTTTCTTT. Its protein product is CASSITGGTEAFF.

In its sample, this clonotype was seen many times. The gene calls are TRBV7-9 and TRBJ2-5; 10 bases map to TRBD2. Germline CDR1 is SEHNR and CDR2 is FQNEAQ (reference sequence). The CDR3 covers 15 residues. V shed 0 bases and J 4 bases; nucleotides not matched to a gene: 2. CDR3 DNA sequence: TGTGCCAGCAGCTTAGCCCTAGCGGGGGCAGAGACCCAGTACTTC. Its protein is CASSLALAGAETQYF.

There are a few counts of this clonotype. CDR3 nucleotide sequence: TGCAGCGTTAAAACTAGCGGGGGGGCCGTAAATGAGCAGTTCTTC. As protein: CSVKTSGGAVNEQFF. The rearrangement links TRBV29-1 to TRBJ2-1; 13 bases are a match to TRBD2. Germline-derived CDR1 and CDR2 are SQVTM and ANQGSEA. Trimming at V came to 5 bases and at J to 7 bases, leaving 8 bases not matched to a gene. The CDR3 contains 15 residues.

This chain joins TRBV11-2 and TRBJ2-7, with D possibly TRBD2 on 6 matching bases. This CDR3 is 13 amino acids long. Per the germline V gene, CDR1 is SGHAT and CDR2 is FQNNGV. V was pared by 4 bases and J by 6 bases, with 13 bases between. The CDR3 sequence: CASSYGTLLEQYF. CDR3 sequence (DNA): TGTGCCAGCAGCTACGGGACTCTCCTCGAGCAGTACTTC.

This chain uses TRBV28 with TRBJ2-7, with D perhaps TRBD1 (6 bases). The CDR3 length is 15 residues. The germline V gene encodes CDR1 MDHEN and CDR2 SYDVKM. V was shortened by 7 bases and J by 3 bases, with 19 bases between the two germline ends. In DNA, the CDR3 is TGTGCCAGCACGTCAACCAGGGGATTAATCTACGAGCAGTACTTC. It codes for CASTSTRGLIYEQYF. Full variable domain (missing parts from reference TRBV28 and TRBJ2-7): DVKVTQSSRYLVKRTGEKVFLECVQDMDHENMFWYRQDPGLGLRLIYFSYDVKMKEKGDIPEGYSVSREKKERFSLILESASTNQTSMYLCASTSTRGLIYEQYFGPGTRLTVT.

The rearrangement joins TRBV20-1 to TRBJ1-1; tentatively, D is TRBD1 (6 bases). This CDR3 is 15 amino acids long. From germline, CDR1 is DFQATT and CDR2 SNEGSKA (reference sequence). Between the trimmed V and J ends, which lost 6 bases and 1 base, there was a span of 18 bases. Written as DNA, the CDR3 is TGCAGTGCCTCAACGACGGGGGGCCAGAACACTGAAGCTTTCTTT. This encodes CSASTTGGQNTEAFF.

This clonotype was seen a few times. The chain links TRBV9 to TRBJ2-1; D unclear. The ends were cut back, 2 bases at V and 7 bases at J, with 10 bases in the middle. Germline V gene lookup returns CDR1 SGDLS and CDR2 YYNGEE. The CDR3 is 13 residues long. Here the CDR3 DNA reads TGTGCCAGCAGCGTTGGTCCGGTGAATGAGCAGTTCTTC. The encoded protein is CASSVGPVNEQFF.

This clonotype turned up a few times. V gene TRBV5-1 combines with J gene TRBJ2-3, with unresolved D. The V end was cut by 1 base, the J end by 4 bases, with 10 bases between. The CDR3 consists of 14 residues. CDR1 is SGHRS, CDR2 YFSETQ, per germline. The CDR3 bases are TGCGCCAGCAGCTTGACCAAAGTCGCAGATACGCAGTATTTT. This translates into CASSLTKVADTQYF. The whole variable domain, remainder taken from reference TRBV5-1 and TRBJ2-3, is KAGVTQTPRYLIKTRGQQVTLSCSPISGHRSVSWYQQTPGQGLQFLFEYFSETQRNKGNFPGRFSGRQFSNSRSEMNVSTLELGDSALYLCASSLTKVADTQYFGPGTRLTVL.

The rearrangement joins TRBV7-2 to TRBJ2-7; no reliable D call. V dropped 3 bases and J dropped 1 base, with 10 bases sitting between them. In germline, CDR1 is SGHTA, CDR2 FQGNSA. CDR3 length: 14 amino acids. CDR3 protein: CASSLWTLSYEQYF. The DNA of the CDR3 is TGTGCCAGCAGCTTGTGGACGTTATCCTACGAGCAGTACTTC.

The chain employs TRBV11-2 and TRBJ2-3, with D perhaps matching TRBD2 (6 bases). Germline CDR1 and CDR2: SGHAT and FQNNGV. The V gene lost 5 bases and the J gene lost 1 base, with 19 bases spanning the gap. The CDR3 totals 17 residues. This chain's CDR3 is CASSQSRLVGGTDTQYF. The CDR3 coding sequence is TGTGCCAGCAGCCAATCGAGACTAGTGGGGGGCACAGATACGCAGTATTTT.